Given below is one T cell receptor (beta chain) in context. Its antigen is not identified. The V gene end was trimmed by 4 bases and the J gene end by 4 bases; junction bases not matched to a gene: 18. The CDR3 consists of 20 residues. From germline, CDR1 is SGHNT and CDR2 YENEEA. The unexposed donors gave CD4+ T cells in about 2011-2019, prior to COVID-19. The cells were cultured for about ten days before CD4+ T cells were isolated. Some clones are missing from TCRdb's copy, which holds only in-frame ones; the method was immunoSEQ multiplex PCR. The table shows around 15,000 clones, with over 65% occurring only once. These data originate in a study of CD4 T cells in relation to SARS-CoV-2 and coronaviruses.

The clonotype originates from a human donor in good health. This chain joins TRBV11-3 and TRBJ2-2; 10 bases map to TRBD2. The specimen was CD4+ T cells from PBMCs, cultured in vitro. In DNA, the CDR3 is TGTGCCAGCAGCTCTCTCTACCTAGCGGGAGAAGGGACGGGCACCGGGGAGCTGTTTTTT. Translation gives CASSSLYLAGEGTGTGELFF.